The 29 T cell receptor beta chains reported below all come from one sample, sequenced in a study of OX40 agonist ivuxolimab in advanced cancers. Preparation of the library involved the immunoSEQ multiplex PCR assay. TCRdb took over this immuneACCESS table, retaining in-frame rearrangements with V and J assigned. Such tables are incomplete; in checked studies, under half of the missing clones stem from an unresolved V gene, and the remainder is unexplained. For this sample the table gives tens of thousands of clones, of which roughly 80% were detected only once. The ten most abundant clones make up around 3.9% of the sample. The source material was CD4+ or CD8+ T cells sorted from blood, sampled in a trial of the OX40 agonist ivuxolimab. The receptors were sampled from an adult with an advanced solid tumor such as melanoma, head and neck, liver or kidney cancer.

The rearrangement uses TRBV20-1 and TRBJ2-7; TRBD2 matches at 7 bases. V trimming: 3 bases; J trimming: 5 bases; junction bases outside the gene matches: 1. CDR1 is DFQATT and CDR2 is SNEGSKA in the germline V gene (reference sequence). The CDR3 is 11 residues long. For the CDR3, the DNA is TGCAGTGCTAGGGGGGGGGACGAGCAGTACTTC. Protein sequence: CSARGGDEQYF.

The chain has TRBV6-5 and TRBJ1-4, with 9 positions matching TRBD1. The CDR3 has 14 residues. The germline CDR1 and CDR2 sequences are MNHEY and SVGAGI. The V gene end was trimmed by 6 bases and the J gene end by 8 bases; junction bases not matched to a gene: 7. In DNA, the CDR3 is TGTGCCAGCAGCCAGGACAGGGGAGCGGAAAAACTGTTTTTT. Protein sequence: CASSQDRGAEKLFF.

V gene TRBV10-3 combines with J gene TRBJ1-2, with D unclear. V was cut by 5 bases and J by 1 base, with 14 bases left in between. The CDR3 extends over 15 amino acids. Germline CDR1 ENHRY, CDR2 SYGVKD. The CDR3 sequence is CAISSLKADNYGYTF. As DNA, the CDR3 is TGTGCCATCAGTTCCCTTAAGGCCGATAACTATGGCTACACCTTC.

V usage is TRBV5-4 and J usage is TRBJ2-1, with 8 bases matching TRBD1. This CDR3 has 14 amino acids. CDR1 and CDR2 (germline): SGHNT, YYREEE (reference sequence). Germline trimming cut 4 bases from V and 9 bases from J; bases unmatched to any gene: 9. CDR3 loop: CASSPTYRGSEQFF. The CDR3 region has the DNA TGTGCCAGCAGCCCGACCTACAGGGGGAGTGAGCAGTTCTTC.

This clone has more than one count but fewer than ten. The CDR3 region is CASSQSTGYGYTF. The DNA of the CDR3 is TGTGCCAGCAGCCAAAGTACAGGGTACGGCTACACCTTC. The chain carries TRBV11-2 and TRBJ1-2; a possible D gene is TRBD1 (6 bases). Germline-derived CDR1 and CDR2 are SGHAT and FQNNGV. V was clipped by 5 bases and J by 8 bases, with 15 bases between them. This CDR3 comprises 13 residues.

This chain connects TRBV28 to TRBJ1-1; D remains unclear. Trimming left V 1 base short and J 5 bases short, with 14 bases between. The CDR3 has 15 amino acids. Germline values: CDR1 MDHEN, CDR2 SYDVKM. In DNA, the CDR3 is TGTGCCAGCAGTTTATCCAGCTTTGGGATTACTGAAGCTTTCTTT. Amino acids: CASSLSSFGITEAFF.

The table lists this clone with a few counts. The chain combines TRBV18 with TRBJ1-1, with unresolved D. Germline loops: CDR1 KGHSH, CDR2 LQKENI. The V end was cut by 5 bases, the J end by 1 base, with 8 bases between. The CDR3 is 13 amino acids. As DNA, the CDR3 is TGTGCCAGCTCAATCAAGGAGAACACTGAAGCTTTCTTT. As protein: CASSIKENTEAFF. Full variable domain (remainder filled in from reference TRBV18 and TRBJ1-1): NAGVMQNPRHLVRRRGQEARLRCSPMKGHSHVYWYRQLPEEGLKFMVYLQKENIIDESGMPKERFSAEFPKEGPSILRIQQVVRGDSAAYFCASSIKENTEAFFGQGTRLTVV.

The V call is TRBV27, the J call TRBJ2-7; D possibly matches TRBD1 or TRBD2 (6 bases each). The CDR3 contains 13 residues. V shed 5 bases and J shed 2 bases, with 10 bases lying between them. The germline V gene encodes CDR1 MNHEY and CDR2 SMNVEV (reference sequence). Here the CDR3 DNA reads TGTGCCAGCAGTCCCGGGGGCCCCTACGAGCAGTACTTC. This translates into CASSPGGPYEQYF.

This clone is a singleton in its sample. The V and J genes are TRBV11-3 and TRBJ2-1, with 8 bases lining up with TRBD1. Unmatched junction bases numbered 1, after V lost 2 bases and J lost 1 base. Germline values: CDR1 SGHNT, CDR2 YENEEA. CDR3 length equals 15 residues. CDR3 sequence: CASSLRTGSYNEQFF. For the CDR3, the DNA is TGTGCCAGCAGCTTAAGGACAGGGTCCTACAATGAGCAGTTCTTC.

V gene TRBV29-1 combines with J gene TRBJ2-4; tentatively, D is TRBD2 (5 bases). The CDR3 runs to 12 residues. Trimming stripped 4 bases from V and 3 bases from J, with 7 bases between. The germline CDR1 and CDR2 sequences are SQVTM and ANQGSEA. The CDR3 reads CSVGSDKNIQYF. The CDR3 nucleotides read TGCAGCGTTGGTAGCGACAAAAACATTCAGTACTTC.

The chain employs TRBV7-2 and TRBJ2-2; D unresolved. The germline V gene has CDR1 SGHTA and CDR2 FQGNSA. The CDR3 has 16 residues. The V and J ends lost 0 bases and 8 bases respectively, with 16 bases between them. This chain's CDR3 is CASSLANPLLGGELFF. DNA of the CDR3: TGTGCCAGCAGCTTAGCTAACCCACTCCTAGGGGGGGAGCTGTTTTTT. The full variable domain, rest sourced from reference TRBV7-2 and TRBJ2-2, is GAGVSQSPSNKVTEKGKDVELRCDPISGHTALYWYRQSLGQGLEFLIYFQGNSAPDKSGLPSDRFSAERTGGSVSTLTIQRTQQEDSAVYLCASSLANPLLGGELFFGEGSRLTVL.

The chain combines TRBV5-6 with TRBJ2-5, with 14 bases aligning to TRBD2. The CDR3 loop spans 17 amino acids. The germline CDR1 and CDR2 sequences are SGHDT and YYEEEE. V lost 3 bases, J lost 4 bases, and 8 bases stayed unmatched. Here the CDR3 reads CASSSDFGTSGGETQYF. The CDR3 nucleotides are TGTGCCAGCAGCTCTGACTTTGGGACTAGCGGGGGAGAGACCCAGTACTTC.

The count of this clone is one. The chain has TRBV10-3 and TRBJ1-2; D perhaps matches TRBD1 (5 bases). V lost 8 bases to trimming and J lost 3 bases, with 16 bases between them. The CDR3 totals 14 residues. Germline CDR1 and CDR2: ENHRY and SYGVKD. The CDR3 DNA is TGTGCCATCGGGACCATGGGTCTCCACTATGGCTACACCTTC. This codes for CAIGTMGLHYGYTF.

The chain is built from TRBV28 and TRBJ2-7; 7 bases match TRBD1. This CDR3 has 12 amino acids. J was trimmed by 4 bases and V by 7 bases; bases with no gene match: 4. CDR1 is MDHEN, CDR2 SYDVKM, per germline. DNA for the CDR3: TGTGCCAGCAAAGGACAGGCTTACGAGCAGTACTTC. It specifies CASKGQAYEQYF.

The gene calls are TRBV15 and TRBJ2-3; D unresolved. The CDR3 has 14 residues. Germline-derived CDR1 and CDR2 are LNHNV and YYDKDF (reference sequence). V lost 8 bases to trimming and J lost 4 bases, with 16 bases between them. The CDR3 loop is CATGRTPRPDTQYF. Here the CDR3 DNA reads TGTGCCACCGGGCGAACCCCTCGTCCAGATACGCAGTATTTT.

This clone was seen once. The J gene is TRBJ2-5, the V gene TRBV2; D is unresolved. V was trimmed by 4 bases and J by 5 bases, leaving 14 bases between them. Germline loops: CDR1 SNHLY, CDR2 FYNNEI. The CDR3 sequence is 14 residues long. The CDR3 nucleotides read TGTGCCAGCAGTGCTCTAATAGCACAGGAGACCCAGTACTTC. It codes for CASSALIAQETQYF.

The chain combines TRBV11-2 with TRBJ2-7, with 8 bases aligning to TRBD2. The J segment lost 3 bases and the V segment lost 5 bases, leaving 12 bases of the junction unmatched. The CDR3 runs to 16 residues. CDR1 and CDR2 from the germline V gene are SGHAT and FQNNGV. The CDR3 coding sequence is TGTGCCAGCAGCCGCGCGGGCGGGGGGCAGTACTACGAGCAGTACTTC. Translated: CASSRAGGGQYYEQYF.

The chain joins TRBV7-2 to TRBJ2-7; 7 nucleotides line up with TRBD2. Germline V CDR1 and CDR2: SGHTA, FQGNSA. The CDR3 is 15 residues long. Trimming at V came to 4 bases and at J to 4 bases, leaving 10 bases not matched to a gene. CDR3 nucleotides: TGTGCCAGCAGCTACACCCCGGGGGGAGCTTACGAGCAGTACTTC. It yields the protein CASSYTPGGAYEQYF. Full variable domain (missing parts from reference TRBV7-2 and TRBJ2-7): GAGVSQSPSNKVTEKGKDVELRCDPISGHTALYWYRQSLGQGLEFLIYFQGNSAPDKSGLPSDRFSAERTGGSVSTLTIQRTQQEDSAVYLCASSYTPGGAYEQYFGPGTRLTVT.

The genes are TRBV19 and TRBJ1-1; TRBD1 might be the D (6 bases). Looked up from germline, CDR1 is LNHDA and CDR2 is SQIVND (reference sequence). V was trimmed by 5 bases and J by 1 base, leaving 11 bases between them. The CDR3 length is 14 residues. CDR3 bases: TGTGCCAGTAGTGTACAGGGCCGGAACACTGAAGCTTTCTTT. Its protein product is CASSVQGRNTEAFF.

Comments on this clone: Other DNA sequences from this sample encode an identical CDR3 as well. V usage is TRBV11-3 and J usage is TRBJ2-3; D gene ambiguous. Per germline, CDR1 SGHNT and CDR2 YENEEA. V shed 1 base and J shed 2 bases, with 7 bases lying between them. This CDR3 contains 14 residues. CDR3: CASSLGRSTDTQYF. CDR3 in DNA: TGTGCCAGCAGCTTAGGACGGTCCACAGATACGCAGTATTTT.

The CDR3 DNA sequence: TGTGCCAGCAGTTTAGAGGCCGGGACAGGGGGCGCCAGGGCCCTCCACTTT. Amino acids: CASSLEAGTGGARALHF. The chain has TRBV28 and TRBJ1-6; 12 nucleotides match TRBD1. Germline trimming cut 2 bases from V and 14 bases from J; bases unmatched to any gene: 13. The CDR3 is 17 residues long. Germline V gene sequence: CDR1 MDHEN, CDR2 SYDVKM.

The chain combines TRBV10-2 with TRBJ2-5; D gene ambiguous. CDR1 is WSHSY, CDR2 SAAADI, per germline. This CDR3 has 14 residues. Between the trimmed V and J ends, which lost 2 bases and 7 bases, there was a span of 14 bases. CDR3 loop: CASSEIRSVGTQYF. In nucleotides, the CDR3 is TGCGCCAGCAGTGAGATTCGGTCGGTCGGGACCCAGTACTTC.

This clone was seen only a few times. The rearrangement links TRBV4-2 to TRBJ1-3; D is undetermined. The CDR3 has 17 residues. Trimming shortened V by 1 base and J by 4 bases, and 17 bases separated the two germline ends. The germline V gene has CDR1 LGHNA and CDR2 YNFKEQ. This CDR3 reads CASSQVGETSVGNTIYF. CDR3 DNA sequence: TGTGCCAGCAGCCAAGTAGGCGAGACGTCTGTCGGAAACACCATATATTTT.

The chain carries TRBV5-1 and TRBJ2-1, with D perhaps given as TRBD1 or TRBD2 (5 bases each). V lost 5 bases and J 5 bases, leaving 14 bases between the germline ends. The CDR3 is made up of 14 amino acids. CDR1 and CDR2 (germline): SGHRS, YFSETQ. CDR3 coding DNA: TGCGCCAGCAGTGTTCCGGGACCCCACAATGAGCAGTTCTTC. Translating gives CASSVPGPHNEQFF.

The chain links TRBV5-5 to TRBJ2-1, with TRBD2 identical over 7 bases. CDR1 is SGHKS, CDR2 YYEKEE, per germline (reference sequence). The ends lost 4 bases at V and 3 bases at J; junction bases unmatched: 7. CDR3 length equals 15 residues. The CDR3 DNA reads TGTGCCAGCAGCCGGGGGAGCGGGGACTACAATGAGCAGTTCTTC. Protein: CASSRGSGDYNEQFF.

This clone was observed a single time. The V and J genes are TRBV9 and TRBJ2-7; TRBD1 aligns across 8 bases. With 4 bases clipped from V and 3 bases from J, the junction kept 6 bases outside the gene matches. The CDR3 contains 14 residues. Germline V gene sequence: CDR1 SGDLS, CDR2 YYNGEE. CDR3 coding DNA: TGTGCCAGCAGCCCCGGACAGGGTTACTACGAGCAGTACTTC. It is translated as CASSPGQGYYEQYF.

This rearrangement joins TRBV11-2 to TRBJ2-3; 7 nucleotides align to TRBD1. Germline CDR1 reads SGHAT; CDR2 reads FQNNGV. Trimming at V came to 3 bases and at J to 4 bases, leaving 7 bases not matched to a gene. This CDR3 contains 15 residues. For the CDR3, the DNA is TGTGCCAGCAGCTTGGGACAGTATCCATCAGATACGCAGTATTTT. Translated: CASSLGQYPSDTQYF.

This clone was seen only once. V and J are TRBV7-2 and TRBJ2-3; D is undetermined. V lost 7 bases, J lost 0 bases, and 11 bases lay in between. The CDR3 is 14 amino acids. From germline, CDR1 is SGHTA and CDR2 FQGNSA. CDR3 sequence (DNA): TGTGCCAGCATGAAACAGCGAAGCACAGATACGCAGTATTTT. As protein: CASMKQRSTDTQYF.

The chain combines TRBV4-1 with TRBJ2-1, with D possibly called TRBD1 or TRBD2 (5 bases each). The CDR3 has 13 residues. V was cut by 6 bases and J by 5 bases, with 11 bases left in between. Per germline, CDR1 MGHRA and CDR2 YSYEKL. DNA of the CDR3: TGCGCCAGCAGGGGGACCCCAGACAATGAGCAGTTCTTC. This sequence encodes CASRGTPDNEQFF.